The subject of this entry is one T cell receptor (beta chain). Its target is not known. The record originates from a study of OX40 agonist ivuxolimab in advanced cancers. Study results and limitations: The study found that CD8+ T cells averaged more expanded clones than CD4+.

Data came from immunoSEQ multiplex PCR; TCRdb stores just in-frame clones and leaves some out. The sample comprises about 40,000 clones, around 86% of which are singletons, and about 15% rests with the top ten. The CDR3 is 14 residues long. The V segment lost 7 bases and the J segment 5 bases; nucleotides outside the gene matches: 5. The germline gives CDR1 SEHNR, CDR2 FQNEAQ (reference sequence). This specimen was CD4+ or CD8+ T cells sorted from blood, taken in a trial of the OX40 agonist ivuxolimab. The origin of this receptor is an adult with an advanced solid tumor such as melanoma, head and neck, liver or kidney cancer. The V call is TRBV7-9, the J call TRBJ2-2, with TRBD1 identical over 9 bases. As DNA, the CDR3 is TGTGCCAGCACCGCGGGACAGGGAACCGGGGAGCTGTTTTTT. Protein sequence: CASTAGQGTGELFF.